The 19 T cell receptor beta chains below all came from one sample that was sequenced in a study of CD8 T cells in Susac syndrome. cDNA came from roughly 0.5 to 1 ug RNA primed by random hexamers. One entry per CDR3 protein results from TCRdb running MiXCR on the immunoSEQ multiplex PCR reads. The sample contains about 140,000 distinct CDR3 sequences, 95% of which appear only once. Material: CD4+ T cells from PBMCs. The receptors here all came from a human donor with Susac syndrome.

The rearrangement uses TRBV9 and TRBJ2-1; 12 nucleotides line up with TRBD2. CDR3 length equals 14 residues. Germline-derived CDR1 and CDR2 are SGDLS and YYNGEE. The V segment lost 3 bases and the J segment 6 bases; nucleotides outside the gene matches: 1. CDR3 loop: CASSGGLAGNEQFF. CDR3 bases: TGTGCCAGCAGCGGGGGACTAGCGGGCAATGAGCAGTTCTTC.

The chain is built from TRBV4-1 and TRBJ1-1; no clear D. The CDR3 is 15 residues long. The V gene's germline CDR1 is MGHRA and CDR2 YSYEKL. Trimming took 2 bases from V and 6 from J, leaving 16 bases between them. The CDR3 reads CASSQSVSGGAEAFF. The DNA for the CDR3 is TGCGCCAGCAGCCAAAGTGTATCGGGAGGCGCTGAAGCTTTCTTT.

The chain has TRBV30 and TRBJ1-5; 7 bases are a match to TRBD1. The V segment lost 6 bases and the J segment 3 bases; nucleotides outside the gene matches: 8. CDR3 size: 14 residues. Germline V CDR1 and CDR2: GTSNPN, SVGIG (reference sequence). CDR3 nucleotide sequence: TGTGCCTGTAGGACAGGCAAAACCAATCAGCCCCAGCATTTT. Translated: CACRTGKTNQPQHF. Combining the CDR3 with reference TRBV30 and TRBJ1-5 gives the whole variable domain SQTIHQWPATLVQPVGSPLSLECTVEGTSNPNLYWYRQAAGRGLQLLFYSVGIGQISSEVPQNLSASRPQDRQFILSSKKLLLSDSGFYLCACRTGKTNQPQHFGDGTRLSIL.

The J gene is TRBJ1-2, the V gene TRBV28; no clear D. The V and J ends lost 1 base and 8 bases respectively, with 14 bases between them. Germline V CDR1 and CDR2: MDHEN, SYDVKM. The CDR3 runs 14 residues. The CDR3 DNA follows: TGTGCCAGCAGTTTATTTGTGGAGGTTATGGGCTACACCTTC. Protein product: CASSLFVEVMGYTF.

The gene calls are TRBV5-4 and TRBJ2-3; D could derive from TRBD1 or TRBD2 (6 bases each). Germline CDR1 reads SGHNT; CDR2 reads YYREEE (reference sequence). Trimming took off 4 bases at V and 4 bases at J, with 13 bases between the two ends. CDR3 length: 14 residues. CDR3 coding DNA: TGTGCCAGCAGCGCGGGACAAGGCCCAGATACGCAGTATTTT. Translation gives CASSAGQGPDTQYF.

The gene calls are TRBV4-1 and TRBJ2-7; 9 bases map to TRBD1. Trimming at V came to 3 bases and at J to 7 bases, leaving 7 bases not matched to a gene. CDR1 and CDR2 from the germline V gene are MGHRA and YSYEKL. CDR3 length: 14 residues. The CDR3 protein is CASSQGQGLREQYF. DNA for the CDR3: TGCGCCAGCAGCCAGGGACAGGGTCTGAGAGAGCAGTACTTC.

V and J are TRBV5-1 and TRBJ2-5; D gene ambiguous. Germline V gives CDR1 SGHRS, CDR2 YFSETQ. This CDR3 contains 14 residues. Trimming stripped 0 bases from V and 3 bases from J, with 9 bases between. As DNA, the CDR3 is TGCGCCAGCAGCTTGGGCACATTCAAAGAGACCCAGTACTTC. Translated, it gives CASSLGTFKETQYF. Drawing the rest from reference TRBV5-1 and TRBJ2-5, the complete variable domain is KAGVTQTPRYLIKTRGQQVTLSCSPISGHRSVSWYQQTPGQGLQFLFEYFSETQRNKGNFPGRFSGRQFSNSRSEMNVSTLELGDSALYLCASSLGTFKETQYFGPGTRLLVL.

This chain joins TRBV3-1 and TRBJ2-1; 9 nucleotides line up with TRBD2. CDR3 length: 17 amino acids. The germline V gene encodes CDR1 LGHDT and CDR2 YNNKEL (reference sequence). V shed 0 bases and J 2 bases; nucleotides not matched to a gene: 5. Here the CDR3 reads CASSQDSGGRAYNEQFF. The CDR3 DNA is TGTGCCAGCAGCCAAGATTCTGGCGGGAGGGCCTACAATGAGCAGTTCTTC.

The chain links TRBV28 to TRBJ2-1; maybe TRBD2 (7 bases). This CDR3 is 14 amino acids long. Trimming shortened V by 2 bases and J by 7 bases, and 12 bases separated the two germline ends. From germline, CDR1 is MDHEN and CDR2 SYDVKM. CDR3 in amino acids: CASSLGGAVNEQFF. The DNA of the CDR3 is TGTGCCAGCAGTTTAGGGGGGGCGGTGAATGAGCAGTTCTTC.

The rearrangement links TRBV9 to TRBJ1-6; TRBD1 might be the D (5 bases). Deletions cut 4 bases from V and 7 bases from J, with 15 bases between. This CDR3 contains 15 residues. Germline V lookup: CDR1 SGDLS, CDR2 YYNGEE. The CDR3 reads CASSPRDDINSPLHF. CDR3 nucleotides: TGTGCCAGCAGCCCTCGGGACGATATAAATTCACCCCTCCACTTT.

This rearrangement joins TRBV7-8 to TRBJ2-3; TRBD2 aligns across 9 bases. Germline values: CDR1 SGHVS, CDR2 FQNEAQ. Unmatched junction bases numbered 7, after V lost 5 bases and J lost 7 bases. The CDR3 extends over 14 amino acids. CDR3 region: CASSPRGGVNTQYF. CDR3 in DNA: TGTGCCAGCAGCCCGCGGGGGGGCGTGAATACGCAGTATTTT.

The rearrangement links TRBV29-1 to TRBJ2-2, with 9 positions matching TRBD2. J lost 5 bases, V lost 4 bases, and 8 bases had no gene match. CDR3 size: 15 residues. Germline CDR1 is SQVTM and CDR2 is ANQGSEA. In DNA form, the CDR3 reads TGCAGCGTTGCGGCGGCGGGGGGGATAACCGGGGAGCTGTTTTTT. Amino acids: CSVAAAGGITGELFF.

The V call is TRBV3-1, the J call TRBJ2-7; 9 bases agree with TRBD1. The CDR3 has 18 amino acids. V was pared by 1 base and J by 0 bases, with 10 bases of the junction left unmatched. Germline V CDR1 and CDR2: LGHDT, YNNKEL (reference sequence). This CDR3 is CASSQGVSGQGSSYEQYF. The CDR3, as DNA: TGTGCCAGCAGCCAAGGGGTCTCTGGACAGGGGAGCTCCTACGAGCAGTACTTC.

The chain combines TRBV20-1 with TRBJ1-1; the D gene is possibly TRBD1 (6 bases). This CDR3 region has 11 residues. CDR1 DFQATT and CDR2 SNEGSKA come from the germline V gene (reference sequence). CDR3 sequence: CLGAGEAEAFF. The CDR3 DNA sequence: TGCCTCGGGGCAGGGGAGGCCGAAGCTTTCTTT.

This clonotype was detected only a few times. The V and J genes are TRBV3-1 and TRBJ2-7; weak D call: TRBD2 (6 bases). The CDR3 loop spans 11 amino acids. Trimming took off 3 bases at V and 6 bases at J, with 6 bases between the two ends. Germline CDR1 is LGHDT and CDR2 is YNNKEL (reference sequence). The CDR3 spells CASSQGGEQYF. The DNA for the CDR3 is TGTGCCAGCAGCCAGGGGGGCGAGCAGTACTTC.

V is TRBV6-5 and J is TRBJ2-3, with 9 bases matching TRBD2. V gave up 7 bases and J gave up 5 bases; unmatched junction bases: 7. The CDR3 extends over 14 amino acids. Germline V lookup: CDR1 MNHEY, CDR2 SVGAGI. The CDR3 region is CASNLAGAIDTQYF. The CDR3 DNA sequence: TGTGCCAGCAATTTAGCGGGAGCGATAGATACGCAGTATTTT.

The chain is built from TRBV27 and TRBJ2-7, with D perhaps assigned TRBD1 or TRBD2 (5 bases each). The CDR3 has 12 residues. In germline, CDR1 is MNHEY, CDR2 SMNVEV (reference sequence). Trimming pared 3 bases from V and 6 bases from J, leaving 9 bases between. Written as DNA, the CDR3 is TGTGCCAGCAGTTTCCAGGGAGCCGAGCAGTACTTC. Amino acids: CASSFQGAEQYF.

J is TRBJ2-1 and V is TRBV12-3 or TRBV12-4; TRBD1 aligns across 7 bases. V was pared by 5 bases and J by 7 bases, with 11 bases of the junction left unmatched. The CDR3 is 15 amino acids. CDR3 DNA: TGTGCCAGCAGTCCCACCCGACAGGGAAAGAATGAGCAGTTCTTC. Residues: CASSPTRQGKNEQFF.

The V call is TRBV10-3, the J call TRBJ2-3, with D tentatively TRBD1 (6 bases). Germline assignment: CDR1 ENHRY and CDR2 SYGVKD. V was cut by 7 bases and J by 0 bases, with 8 bases left in between. The CDR3 runs to 13 residues. This CDR3 reads CAIKQGSTDTQYF. Written as DNA, the CDR3 is TGTGCCATCAAACAGGGAAGCACAGATACGCAGTATTTT.